One and the same sample provided the 15 T cell receptor beta chains below, sequenced in a study of T cell repertoires in cytomegalovirus infection. TCRdb redid the calling of the reads with MiXCR, one entry per CDR3 protein. The data hold about 700,000 distinct CDR3 sequences, with around a third observed a single time. The antigens for these receptors are not known. Here the sequenced sample was cultured PBMCs, taken from culture after CMV antigen stimulation. The receptors come from a human donor in good health (CMV status not recorded). Some clones in this sample may be carry-over from other donors' samples.

This clonotype was picked up a small number of times. V usage is TRBV5-1 and J usage is TRBJ2-7; 11 positions match TRBD1. J gave up 4 bases and V 3 bases, and 3 bases lay outside the gene matches. Germline CDR1 and CDR2: SGHRS and YFSETQ. The CDR3 spans 14 residues. The CDR3 DNA sequence: TGCGCCAGCAGCTGGACAGGGGGCCTTTACGAGCAGTACTTC. The encoded protein is CASSWTGGLYEQYF.

There are a few counts of this clonotype. The V gene is TRBV7-9, the J gene TRBJ2-7; possible D gene TRBD2, 6 bases. Germline V gene sequence: CDR1 SEHNR, CDR2 FQNEAQ (reference sequence). V dropped 1 base and J dropped 1 base, with 23 bases sitting between them. The CDR3 length is 19 residues. CDR3 loop: CASSLGIPRRDRTSYEQYF. The CDR3 DNA reads as TGTGCCAGCAGCTTAGGCATACCTAGGCGGGACCGTACGTCCTACGAGCAGTACTTC.

This clonotype was recorded a few times. The rearrangement links TRBV6-2 or TRBV6-3 to TRBJ2-5, with TRBD2 matching over 10 bases. Trimming took 1 base from V and 5 from J; bases not matched to a gene: 4. Germline CDR1 is MNHEY and CDR2 is SVGEGT. The CDR3 is 15 amino acids. CDR3 nucleotides: TGTGCCAGCAGTTACTTAGCGGGAGGAGGGGAGACCCAGTACTTC. Translated: CASSYLAGGGETQYF.

This clonotype was counted ten times or more. This sequence joins TRBV7-2 and TRBJ2-3; no definite D call. V dropped 1 base and J dropped 5 bases, with 13 bases sitting between them. Germline CDR1 reads SGHTA; CDR2 reads FQGNSA. The CDR3 is 15 residues long. CDR3 in amino acids: CASSLVFQSVDTQYF. In DNA, the CDR3 is TGTGCCAGCAGCTTAGTATTCCAGTCAGTAGATACGCAGTATTTT.

The chain joins TRBV6-2 or TRBV6-3 to TRBJ2-1, with D unclear. The V and J ends lost 6 bases and 5 bases respectively, with 8 bases between them. This CDR3 comprises 12 residues. CDR1 and CDR2 from the germline V gene are MNHEY and SVGEGT. DNA for the CDR3: TGTGCCAGCAGGAGGTGGGACAATGAGCAGTTCTTC. Translated: CASRRWDNEQFF.

The chain uses TRBV6-1 and TRBJ2-1; 15 bases map to TRBD2. Germline assignment: CDR1 MNHNS and CDR2 SASEGT. J was trimmed by 7 bases and V by 4 bases; bases with no gene match: 8. This CDR3 has 17 residues. CDR3 sequence reads: CASSGRTSGREGNEQFF. The DNA for the CDR3 is TGTGCCAGCAGTGGAAGGACTAGCGGGAGGGAAGGGAATGAGCAGTTCTTC.

The V and J genes are TRBV7-9 and TRBJ2-7; 14 nucleotides align to TRBD2. With 4 bases clipped from V and 3 bases from J, the junction kept 8 bases outside the gene matches. Germline assignment: CDR1 SEHNR and CDR2 FQNEAQ (reference sequence). The CDR3 sequence is 17 residues long. In DNA, the CDR3 is TGTGCCAGCAGCTCACTAGGGGGACTAGCGGGAGTCTACGAGCAGTACTTC. Amino acid sequence: CASSSLGGLAGVYEQYF.

This clonotype was counted between two and nine times. This chain links TRBV29-1 with TRBJ2-3; tentatively, D is TRBD2 (7 bases). The germline V and J ends were trimmed by 4 bases and 7 bases, with 15 bases remaining between them. Germline lookup yields CDR1 SQVTM and CDR2 ANQGSEA. The CDR3 extends over 13 amino acids. CDR3 DNA sequence: TGCAGCGTTGTGGGGGGGCCCATGAATACGCAGTATTTT. It yields the protein CSVVGGPMNTQYF.

In DNA, the CDR3 is TGCGCCAGCCGGACTAGCGGGTACTACAATGAGCAGTTCTTC. This translates into CASRTSGYYNEQFF. The chain has TRBV5-1 and TRBJ2-1; 11 bases map to TRBD2. J lost 3 bases, V lost 7 bases, and 3 bases had no gene match. Germline V gives CDR1 SGHRS, CDR2 YFSETQ. The CDR3 is made up of 14 amino acids.

This clonotype was detected many times. The chain links TRBV7-2 to TRBJ1-2; 9 nucleotides match TRBD1. Unmatched junction bases numbered 12, after V lost 5 bases and J lost 2 bases. This CDR3 is built from 17 residues. Looked up from germline, CDR1 is SGHTA and CDR2 is FQGNSA. The CDR3: CASSATGGAFINYGYTF. In DNA, the CDR3 is TGTGCCAGCAGCGCCACAGGGGGCGCGTTTATAAACTATGGCTACACCTTC.

The chain couples TRBV11-2 to TRBJ2-7; 7 nucleotides align to TRBD2. J was trimmed by 3 bases and V by 4 bases; bases with no gene match: 15. CDR3 size: 17 residues. CDR1 SGHAT and CDR2 FQNNGV come from the germline V gene. In DNA, the CDR3 is TGTGCCAGCAGCTCCCTCCGCGGGGGAGGAAATAACTACGAGCAGTACTTC. As protein: CASSSLRGGGNNYEQYF.

V usage is TRBV3-1 and J usage is TRBJ1-2, with D possibly TRBD1 on 5 matching bases. Trimming stripped 1 base from V and 4 bases from J, with 7 bases between. The germline V gene has CDR1 LGHDT and CDR2 YNNKEL (reference sequence). This CDR3 has 13 amino acids. The CDR3 DNA reads TGTGCCAGCAGCCAAGCAGGGATCTATGGCTACACCTTC. Its translation: CASSQAGIYGYTF.

In this sample, this clonotype turned up once. This sequence joins TRBV3-1 and TRBJ2-5, with D perhaps given as TRBD1 or TRBD2 (5 bases each). V dropped 7 bases and J dropped 4 bases, with 19 bases sitting between them. The germline V gene has CDR1 LGHDT and CDR2 YNNKEL (reference sequence). The CDR3 is 15 amino acids. CDR3: CASIGAGPEGETQYF. CDR3 nucleotide sequence: TGTGCCAGCATAGGGGCGGGCCCCGAAGGAGAGACCCAGTACTTC.

The chain carries TRBV28 and TRBJ2-7; D may be TRBD1 (6 bases). CDR3 length equals 15 residues. V was cut by 5 bases and J by 2 bases, with 16 bases left in between. Germline CDR1 is MDHEN and CDR2 is SYDVKM. The CDR3: CASSIRQEPTYEQYF. CDR3 nucleotides: TGTGCCAGCAGTATCCGACAGGAGCCCACCTACGAGCAGTACTTC.

The chain has TRBV4-1 and TRBJ1-2, with 7 bases lining up with TRBD1. V trimming: 0 bases; J trimming: 3 bases; junction bases outside the gene matches: 13. Germline V lookup: CDR1 MGHRA, CDR2 YSYEKL. The CDR3 sequence is 18 residues long. CDR3 amino acids: CASSQDLTRVGGDYGYTF. The CDR3 DNA follows: TGCGCCAGCAGCCAAGATCTAACCCGGGTAGGGGGCGACTATGGCTACACCTTC.